The 26 T cell receptor beta chains given below trace back to one sample, sequenced in a study of blood T cells in healthy people across ages. With a J-beta primer mix and a sample-barcoded 5' primer, a second PCR ran roughly 6 to 12 cycles. MiXCR, run by TCRdb on the 5' RACE reads, gives a single entry per CDR3 protein. The sample records 2 million or so distinct CDR3 sequences, approximately 50% being singletons. The sequenced sample was blood. The receptors here all came from a woman aged 40-49 years in good health.

A few counts support this clonotype. The rearrangement joins TRBV20-1 to TRBJ2-7, with D possibly matching TRBD1 (6 bases). CDR3 size: 15 residues. Germline loops: CDR1 DFQATT, CDR2 SNEGSKA (reference sequence). Trimming pared 0 bases from V and 3 bases from J, leaving 15 bases between. The CDR3 loop reads CSARDKTGRHYEQYF. CDR3 sequence (DNA): TGCAGTGCTAGAGATAAAACAGGGCGACACTACGAGCAGTACTTC.

The V and J genes are TRBV11-2 and TRBJ2-3; 8 nucleotides agree with TRBD1. The ends lost 5 bases at V and 1 base at J; junction bases unmatched: 8. CDR3 length: 16 amino acids. The germline gives CDR1 SGHAT, CDR2 FQNNGV. The CDR3 DNA reads TGTGCCAGCAGCCCACTTCAGGGGGCGGGCACAGATACGCAGTATTTT. Its translation: CASSPLQGAGTDTQYF.

The J gene is TRBJ2-1, the V gene TRBV19; TRBD2 agrees at 7 bases. Germline-derived CDR1 and CDR2 are LNHDA and SQIVND (reference sequence). V trimming: 5 bases; J trimming: 2 bases; junction bases outside the gene matches: 6. This CDR3 spans 15 amino acids. The CDR3 loop reads CASSASGDTYNEQFF. In nucleotides, the CDR3 is TGTGCCAGTAGTGCGAGCGGGGATACCTACAATGAGCAGTTCTTC.

The chain is built from TRBV18 and TRBJ2-1; D is ambiguous. V lost 2 bases and J lost 2, with 10 bases in between. The CDR3 sequence is 15 residues long. Germline CDR1 is KGHSH and CDR2 is LQKENI. CDR3 amino acids: CASSPAQNTYNEQFF. The CDR3 DNA reads TGTGCCAGCTCACCAGCACAGAATACCTACAATGAGCAGTTCTTC.

This rearrangement joins TRBV7-2 to TRBJ1-2; D not resolved. Trimming took off 1 base at V and 0 bases at J, with 12 bases between the two ends. CDR1 SGHTA and CDR2 FQGNSA come from the germline V gene. The CDR3 extends over 16 amino acids. The CDR3 protein is CASSLEGVGPNYGYTF. DNA for the CDR3: TGTGCCAGCAGCTTAGAGGGTGTGGGTCCTAACTATGGCTACACCTTC.

The chain carries TRBV27 and TRBJ2-7; 7 bases are a match to TRBD1. V gave up 5 bases and J gave up 5 bases; unmatched junction bases: 6. The germline V gene encodes CDR1 MNHEY and CDR2 SMNVEV (reference sequence). The CDR3 loop spans 13 amino acids. The CDR3 coding sequence is TGTGCCAGCAGTCCACCGACAGGGAACGAGCAGTACTTC. Translated, it gives CASSPPTGNEQYF.

This clonotype came up a few times. This sequence joins TRBV6-2 or TRBV6-3 and TRBJ2-1, with TRBD1 matching over 8 bases. The CDR3 spans 16 residues. From germline, CDR1 is MNHEY and CDR2 SVGEGT. V shed 2 bases and J 4 bases; nucleotides not matched to a gene: 7. CDR3 residues: CASSYGPRQGYNEQFF. CDR3 coding DNA: TGTGCCAGCAGTTACGGGCCGAGACAGGGGTACAATGAGCAGTTCTTC.

This clonotype has a handful of counts. The V and J genes are TRBV6-1 and TRBJ2-1, with D possibly matching TRBD1 (8 bases). The CDR3 sequence is 17 residues long. Trimming left V 7 bases short and J 1 base short, with 20 bases between. The germline V gene has CDR1 MNHNS and CDR2 SASEGT. The CDR3 loop reads CASIAQQGGASYNEQFF. The CDR3 coding sequence is TGTGCCAGCATTGCCCAACAGGGGGGGGCGTCCTACAATGAGCAGTTCTTC.

In this sample, this clonotype turned up once. The genes are TRBV7-2 and TRBJ2-4, with D unclear. Per the germline V gene, CDR1 is SGHTA and CDR2 is FQGNSA. This CDR3 is 16 amino acids long. The germline V and J ends were trimmed by 5 bases and 4 bases, with 18 bases remaining between them. The DNA for the CDR3 is TGTGCCAGCAGCAGAGGAGTTACCGAAATAAAAAACATTCAGTACTTC. Translation: CASSRGVTEIKNIQYF. Supplemented by reference TRBV7-2 and TRBJ2-4, the full variable domain reads GAGVSQSPSNKVTEKGKDVELRCDPISGHTALYWYRQSLGQGLEFLIYFQGNSAPDKSGLPSDRFSAERTGGSVSTLTIQRTQQEDSAVYLCASSRGVTEIKNIQYFGAGTRLSVL.

This clonotype was observed a single time. This chain joins TRBV20-1 and TRBJ1-2, with D possibly being TRBD1 (6 bases). V dropped 0 bases and J dropped 1 base, with 24 bases sitting between them. The germline gives CDR1 DFQATT, CDR2 SNEGSKA (reference sequence). This CDR3 is built from 19 residues. The DNA for the CDR3 is TGCAGTGCTAGAGACTTCCTCGGGGCGGGGGCTCGAATTAACTATGGCTACACCTTC. Residues: CSARDFLGAGARINYGYTF.

The J gene is TRBJ2-3, the V gene TRBV24-1; 13 bases line up with TRBD2. With V trimmed by 3 bases and J by 0 bases, 5 bases remained unmatched. This CDR3 contains 18 residues. Looked up from germline, CDR1 is KGHDR and CDR2 is SFDVKD. CDR3 region: CATSDPGLAGPSTDTQYF. The CDR3, as DNA: TGTGCCACCAGTGATCCGGGACTAGCGGGACCTAGCACAGATACGCAGTATTTT.

There are a few counts of this clonotype. The V gene is TRBV29-1, the J gene TRBJ2-1; 13 bases agree with TRBD2. Germline V gene lookup returns CDR1 SQVTM and CDR2 ANQGSEA. The CDR3 is 15 residues long. The junction had 10 bases not matched to a gene; V was cut back by 7 bases and J by 7 bases. In DNA form, the CDR3 reads TGCAGCGCCGCGACTAGCGGGGGGCCCGGGAATGAGCAGTTCTTC. Its translation is CSAATSGGPGNEQFF.

This clonotype occurred a few times. The rearrangement links TRBV28 to TRBJ2-7; D perhaps matches TRBD1 (5 bases). Germline loops: CDR1 MDHEN, CDR2 SYDVKM. The CDR3 runs to 11 residues. V was pared by 5 bases and J by 9 bases, with 11 bases between. CDR3 residues: CASSPDKGQYF. The CDR3 DNA follows: TGTGCCAGCAGTCCGGACAAGGGGCAGTACTTC. Supplemented by reference TRBV28 and TRBJ2-7, the full variable domain reads DVKVTQSSRYLVKRTGEKVFLECVQDMDHENMFWYRQDPGLGLRLIYFSYDVKMKEKGDIPEGYSVSREKKERFSLILESASTNQTSMYLCASSPDKGQYFGPGTRLTVT.

The chain combines TRBV6-2 or TRBV6-3 with TRBJ2-7, with TRBD1 matching 10 bases. Germline trimming cut 4 bases from V and 5 bases from J; bases unmatched to any gene: 14. This CDR3 is 17 amino acids long. Per the germline V gene, CDR1 is MNHEY and CDR2 is SVGEGT. CDR3 DNA sequence: TGTGCCAGCAGTTCCGGGACAGGGGTCAAGACCCCCCACGAGCAGTACTTC. Translated, it gives CASSSGTGVKTPHEQYF.

The V and J genes are TRBV28 and TRBJ1-1, with a weak D call TRBD1 (5 bases). CDR1 is MDHEN, CDR2 SYDVKM, per germline. The CDR3 has 16 residues. V lost 5 bases, J lost 4 bases, and 20 bases lay in between. For the CDR3, the DNA is TGTGCCAGCAGTCTCCCGGGACCAACCCTCCTCACTGAAGCTTTCTTT. Translating it yields CASSLPGPTLLTEAFF.

This clonotype was observed a handful of times. The rearrangement uses TRBV4-2 and TRBJ1-2; D gene ambiguous. This CDR3 is 16 amino acids long. V lost 2 bases, J lost 4 bases, and 17 bases lay in between. Per germline, CDR1 LGHNA and CDR2 YNFKEQ. CDR3 residues: CASSQKAAATFYGYTF. The CDR3 nucleotides read TGTGCCAGCAGCCAAAAGGCCGCAGCAACATTCTATGGCTACACCTTC.

V and J are TRBV7-2 and TRBJ2-2, with D possibly being TRBD1 (5 bases). CDR1 and CDR2 from the germline V gene are SGHTA and FQGNSA. The V gene lost 2 bases and the J gene lost 1 base, with 8 bases spanning the gap. The CDR3 has 15 amino acids. CDR3 amino acids: CASSLSTGNTGELFF. The CDR3 bases are TGTGCCAGCAGCTTAAGCACAGGGAACACCGGGGAGCTGTTTTTT. Full variable domain (outside the CDR3, taken from reference TRBV7-2 and TRBJ2-2): GAGVSQSPSNKVTEKGKDVELRCDPISGHTALYWYRQSLGQGLEFLIYFQGNSAPDKSGLPSDRFSAERTGGSVSTLTIQRTQQEDSAVYLCASSLSTGNTGELFFGEGSRLTVL.

The chain uses TRBV7-2 and TRBJ2-5, with 9 bases aligning to TRBD2. Looked up from germline, CDR1 is SGHTA and CDR2 is FQGNSA. The CDR3 contains 17 residues. V trimming: 0 bases; J trimming: 0 bases; junction bases outside the gene matches: 5. CDR3 sequence (DNA): TGTGCCAGCAGCTTAGCGTGGGGCGGGGGGGACCAAGAGACCCAGTACTTC. This codes for CASSLAWGGGDQETQYF. The full variable domain, completed using reference TRBV7-2 and TRBJ2-5, is GAGVSQSPSNKVTEKGKDVELRCDPISGHTALYWYRQSLGQGLEFLIYFQGNSAPDKSGLPSDRFSAERTGGSVSTLTIQRTQQEDSAVYLCASSLAWGGGDQETQYFGPGTRLLVL.

The sample holds one count of this clonotype. The rearrangement joins TRBV24-1 to TRBJ2-5, with 8 bases lining up with TRBD1. The germline gives CDR1 KGHDR, CDR2 SFDVKD. This CDR3 is built from 16 residues. With V trimmed by 4 bases and J by 2 bases, 8 bases remained unmatched. CDR3 protein: CATSDSRTGRQETQYF. The CDR3 DNA sequence: TGTGCCACCAGTGACTCCCGGACAGGGAGACAAGAGACCCAGTACTTC.

The chain uses TRBV21-1 and TRBJ2-7. TRBV21-1 is tagged as a pseudogene. The CDR3 length is 17 residues. The DNA of the CDR3 is TGTGCCAGCAGCACGTACGAGTATGGGCAGGCAACCTACGAGCAGTACTTC. Translation gives CASSTYEYGQATYEQYF.

CDR3 protein: CASKERMNTEAFF. The CDR3 DNA reads as TGTGCCAGCAAGGAGCGAATGAACACTGAAGCTTTCTTT. V gene TRBV6-6 combines with J gene TRBJ1-1; D ambiguous. V was pared by 7 bases and J by 0 bases, with 9 bases between. Germline V CDR1 and CDR2: MNHNY, SVGAGI (reference sequence). CDR3 length: 13 residues.

This sequence joins TRBV20-1 and TRBJ2-7, with 10 nucleotides matching TRBD2. Germline CDR1 and CDR2: DFQATT and SNEGSKA (reference sequence). Losses at the gene ends were 2 bases for V and 4 bases for J; bases not matched to a gene: 11. This CDR3 has 16 residues. This CDR3 reads CSARPYRGLATYEQYF. The CDR3 bases are TGCAGTGCTAGACCCTATAGGGGACTAGCGACTTACGAGCAGTACTTC.

The chain employs TRBV11-1 and TRBJ1-1; the D is unclear. There are 17 residues in the CDR3. The germline V gene encodes CDR1 SGHAT and CDR2 FQDESV (reference sequence). Deletions cut 1 base from V and 1 base from J, with 16 bases between. The CDR3 protein is CASSLGSGVRPNTEAFF. The CDR3 DNA reads TGTGCCAGCAGCTTAGGGTCTGGGGTTCGCCCGAACACTGAAGCTTTCTTT. Full variable domain (remainder filled in from reference TRBV11-1 and TRBJ1-1): EAEVAQSPRYKITEKSQAVAFWCDPISGHATLYWYRQILGQGPELLVQFQDESVVDDSQLPKDRFSAERLKGVDSTLKIQPAELGDSAMYLCASSLGSGVRPNTEAFFGQGTRLTVV.

The chain has TRBV7-8 and TRBJ2-7; 11 nucleotides align to TRBD2. Germline V lookup: CDR1 SGHVS, CDR2 FQNEAQ. The trim removed 5 bases at V and 7 bases at J, leaving 16 bases unmatched. The CDR3 spans 17 residues. CDR3 DNA sequence: TGTGCCAGCAGCCCCCGTCTTCTAGCGGGGGGCTCCGGGGAGCAGTACTTC. It yields the protein CASSPRLLAGGSGEQYF.

The chain carries TRBV7-2 and TRBJ2-7; 12 bases align to TRBD1. Germline CDR1 SGHTA, CDR2 FQGNSA. The V and J ends lost 0 bases and 0 bases, in that order; junction bases with no gene match: 3. This CDR3 comprises 17 residues. Written as DNA, the CDR3 is TGTGCCAGCAGCTTAGCCGGGACAGGGGGCTACTCCTACGAGCAGTACTTC. Its protein is CASSLAGTGGYSYEQYF.

A few counts support this clonotype. The chain links TRBV5-1 to TRBJ2-7; TRBD1 aligns across 11 bases. CDR1 and CDR2 (germline): SGHRS, YFSETQ. V gave up 5 bases and J gave up 0 bases; unmatched junction bases: 10. The CDR3 sequence is 17 residues long. The CDR3 protein is CASRSGQGGSSSYEQYF. DNA of the CDR3: TGCGCCAGCAGATCGGGACAGGGGGGTTCAAGCTCCTACGAGCAGTACTTC.